Listed below are T cell receptor beta chains from one sample, sequenced in a study of blood T cell repertoires in COVID-19. TCRdb's copy holds only in-frame clones and misses some; the assay was immunoSEQ multiplex PCR. The sample holds about 150,000 clones, around 85% seen once. Sequenced sample: peripheral blood. These TCRs come from a woman aged 70-85 years with acute or convalescent COVID-19. The CDR3 runs from the conserved cysteine through the conserved F or W. D genes are given only for firm matches. Size tells how often a clone was seen (once, few, many) or the class of an expanded clone, and some rows leave it out.

few TRBJ1-6 . TRBV5-5 TGTGCCAGCAGCTGGGCCGGGGGACTCTCCTATAATTCACCCCTCCACTTT CASSWAGGLSYNSPLHF
. TRBJ2-2 . TRBV7-2 TGTGCCAGCAGCCGGTCCGGGGGCAGGGGGGATGGCACCGGGGAGCTGTTTTTT CASSRSGGRGDGTGELFF
. TRBJ1-2 . TRBV12-3/TRBV12-4 TGTGCCAGCAGTTTAGATCGGGGACTCGGCTACACCTTC CASSLDRGLGYTF
. TRBJ2-7 TRBD2 TRBV5-3 TGTGCCAGAAGCCCGGGGGGTGGGGAATTGGCTGACTACGAGCAGTACTTC CARSPGGGELADYEQYF
. TRBJ1-1 . TRBV7-8 TGTGCCAGCAGCTTAACAGGATCTTTGAACACTGAAGCTTTCTTT CASSLTGSLNTEAFF
. TRBJ1-4 . TRBV6-2/TRBV6-3 TGTGCCAGCAGTTACCCGTGGGGGCCGGATGAAAAACTGTTTTTT CASSYPWGPDEKLFF
. TRBJ1-2 TRBD1 TRBV27 TGTGCCAGCAGTTGCGGGACAGGGCCGTGCTACACCTTC CASSCGTGPCYTF
. TRBJ1-4 . TRBV11-2 TGTGCCAGCAGCTCCATAACGGGTCGTGAAAAACTGTTTTTT CASSSITGREKLFF
. TRBJ2-7 TRBD1 TRBV6-5 TGTGCCAGCAGCCGGCCGGGGACAGGAATCTACGAGCAGTACTTC CASSRPGTGIYEQYF
. TRBJ2-2 TRBD1 TRBV2 TGTGCCAGCAGTGAAGGGGACAGGGGAGCGAACACCGGGGAGCTGTTTTTT CASSEGDRGANTGELFF
. TRBJ2-5 . TRBV11-3 TGTGCCAGCAGCCCCACTGAAGGGACTCGAGAGACCCAGTACTTC CASSPTEGTRETQYF
. TRBJ1-1 . TRBV6-5 TGTGCCAGCAAAGTGACAGCTAACACTGAAGCTTTCTTT CASKVTANTEAFF
. TRBJ1-2 TRBD1 TRBV9 TGTGCCAGCAGCGGTGGACAGGGGGCGGTTTACTATGGCTACACCTTC CASSGGQGAVYYGYTF
. TRBJ2-3 . TRBV18 TGTGCCAGCTCACCGGGGAGAGATACGCAGTATTTT CASSPGRDTQYF
. TRBJ2-7 . TRBV30 TGTGCCTGGAGTCGAGGGGGGGCCTACGAGCAGTACTTC CAWSRGGAYEQYF
. TRBJ1-6 TRBD1 TRBV2 TGTGCCAGCAGTACTCCTCGACAGGGGGTCCAGATAGGCGTTTCACCCCTCCACTTT CASSTPRQGVQIGVSPLHF
. TRBJ2-5 . TRBV5-1 TGCGCCAGCGGCTCTAACGTAGAGACCCAGTACTTC CASGSNVETQYF
. TRBJ2-7 TRBD2 TRBV6-2/TRBV6-3 TGTGCCAGCAGTTACTGTCAAGCGGGAGGTTGCGACGAGCAGTACTTC CASSYCQAGGCDEQYF
. TRBJ2-2 . TRBV4-2 TGTGCCAGCAGCCAAGGGCTGCTCACCGGGGAGCTGTTTTTT CASSQGLLTGELFF
. TRBJ2-5 TRBD2 TRBV4-1 TGCGCCAGCAGCCAAGTGGGAGGGGAAGAGACCCAGTACTTC CASSQVGGEETQYF
. TRBJ1-4 . TRBV9 TGTGCCAGCAGCGCAGACCGGGACAATCGGGATGCAACTAATGAAAAACTGTTTTTT CASSADRDNRDATNEKLFF
. TRBJ1-4 . TRBV7-9 TGTGCCAGCAGCCCCGGCGGGGTACGGCCTGAAAAACTGTTTTTT CASSPGGVRPEKLFF
. TRBJ1-4 . TRBV7-9 TGTGCCAGCAGCCACCTTACAACAACTAATGAAAAACTGTTTTTT CASSHLTTTNEKLFF
. TRBJ1-5 . TRBV19 TGTGCCAGTAGTGTTCAGACAGGACACAATCAGCCCCAGCATTTT CASSVQTGHNQPQHF
. TRBJ1-1 TRBD1 TRBV2 TGTGCCAGCAGTGGGGACAGCGCCGAAGCTTTCTTT CASSGDSAEAFF
. TRBJ2-5 . TRBV13 TGTGCCAGCAGCTTAGAACTAGACTCCAAAGAGACCCAGTACTTC CASSLELDSKETQYF
. TRBJ1-6 . TRBV9 TGTGCCAGCAGCGTAGGTCAGAATAATTCACCCCTCCACTTT CASSVGQNNSPLHF
. TRBJ2-7 TRBD1 TRBV6-2/TRBV6-3 TGTGCCAGCAGTCCCCGGACAGGGAACTCCTACGAGCAGTACTTC CASSPRTGNSYEQYF
. TRBJ2-3 . TRBV6-5 TGTGCCAGCAGTCACCGTCGGGGAAAAGATACGCAGTATTTT CASSHRRGKDTQYF
. TRBJ2-5 TRBD2 TRBV28 TGTGCCAGCAATCAGGGAGGGGAGACCCAGTACTTC CASNQGGETQYF